This T cell receptor (beta chain) is drawn from a study of regulatory T cells in long-lasting Graves disease. Construction of TCR beta libraries relied on iRepertoire HTBI primers and on Arm-PCR targeting CDR3 regions. TCRdb re-analysed the multiplex PCR reads in MiXCR, keeping a single row per CDR3 protein. This sample yields 580,000 or so distinct CDR3 sequences, of which roughly a sixth are seen a single time; approximately 12% belongs to the top ten. The trim removed 4 bases at V and 3 bases at J, leaving 4 bases unmatched. The CDR3 extends over 14 amino acids. The germline CDR1 and CDR2 sequences are SGHRS and YFSETQ. Time point here: newly diagnosed GD, antithyroid drugs for less than 3 months. RNA isolated from PBMCs was used to make the TCR library. This sample was shared with a second study, whose subject was T cells in Graves' hyperthyroidism and ophthalmopathy.

Sequenced material: peripheral blood mononuclear cells (PBMCs), taken at new diagnosis, from a patient treated with antithyroid drugs. The gene calls are TRBV5-1 and TRBJ1-1; 9 nucleotides agree with TRBD1. This TCR was recovered from a man aged 18 to 29 with Graves disease. The CDR3 DNA reads TGCGCCAGCAGCATAGACAGGGGGGACACTGAAGCTTTCTTT. Translating it yields CASSIDRGDTEAFF. Combining the CDR3 with reference TRBV5-1 and TRBJ1-1 gives the whole variable domain KAGVTQTPRYLIKTRGQQVTLSCSPISGHRSVSWYQQTPGQGLQFLFEYFSETQRNKGNFPGRFSGRQFSNSRSEMNVSTLELGDSALYLCASSIDRGDTEAFFGQGTRLTVV.